These T cell receptor beta chains were read from a single sample in a study of T cell responses to AZD1222 COVID-19 vaccine. The table came from immunoSEQ multiplex PCR; TCRdb's copy has only in-frame clones and leaves some out. The data contain 100,000 to 150,000 clones, just over 85% of them singletons. The source was peripheral blood, collected on day 0 of AZD1222 vaccination. These TCRs come from an adult in good health. CDR3s include the opening cysteine and the closing phenylalanine or tryptophan. The D gene is left open where the match is weak. The size field is filled for only some rows; it gives once, few, many or a size class.

j_call v_call d_call cdr3_length clone_size cdr3_nt cdr3_aa
TRBJ2-1 TRBV7-3 - 13 - TGTGCCAGCAGCTTAAGTCGGGACAATGAGCAGTTCTTC CASSLSRDNEQFF
TRBJ2-3 TRBV5-6 - 14 once TGTGCCAGCAGCTTGGTGGAATACACAGATACGCAGTATTTT CASSLVEYTDTQYF
TRBJ1-5 TRBV2 - 14 few TGTGCCAGCAGTGAGGTGGACAGAAATCAGCCCCAGCATTTT CASSEVDRNQPQHF
TRBJ2-5 TRBV7-9 - 14 few TGTGCCAGCAGCGCGCCTGGGGACCTACCGACGGGTTACTTC CASSAPGDLPTGYF
TRBJ1-1 TRBV6-2/TRBV6-3 - 17 - TGTGCCAGCAGTTACCATCGGACACTACCCAGGGACACTGAAGCTTTCTTT CASSYHRTLPRDTEAFF
TRBJ2-2 TRBV7-8 - 15 - TGTGCCAGCAGCCGTTCCGGGGCCAACTCCGGGGAGCTGTTTTTT CASSRSGANSGELFF
TRBJ2-5 TRBV10-3 - 13 - TGTGCCATCAGTGAGTCGGGTTCCAAGACCCAGTACTTC CAISESGSKTQYF
TRBJ1-2 TRBV7-2 - 15 - TGTGCCAGCAGCTTGTTGGGCTACGCTAACTATGGCTACACCTTC CASSLLGYANYGYTF
TRBJ1-4 TRBV27 - 14 - TGTGCCAGCAGTTTACAGGGGTCAAGTGAAAAACTGTTTTTT CASSLQGSSEKLFF
TRBJ1-2 TRBV18 TRBD1 15 few TGTGCCAGCTCACCTCGACAGGGGACCCTAGGTGGCTACACCTTC CASSPRQGTLGGYTF
TRBJ1-5 TRBV4-3 - 14 - TGCGCCAGCAGCCAGACAATTAGTCGACAGCCCCAGCATTTT CASSQTISRQPQHF
TRBJ1-6 TRBV15 TRBD1 14 - TGTGCCACCAGCACAGGGGGCTATAATTCACCCCTCCACTTT CATSTGGYNSPLHF
TRBJ1-5 TRBV7-9 TRBD1 16 - TGTGCCAGCAGCTTAGGCGGGACAGGGAATAAACAGCCCCAGCATTTT CASSLGGTGNKQPQHF
TRBJ2-7 TRBV6-5 - 15 - TGTGCCAGCAGGCTCGGGACACCTCGCTCCTACGAGCAGTACTTC CASRLGTPRSYEQYF
TRBJ1-3 TRBV28 - 15 - TGTGCCAGCACCTTAGGGGGGAGGGCCGGAAACACCATATATTTT CASTLGGRAGNTIYF
TRBJ1-4 TRBV11-3 TRBD1 18 - TGTGCCAGCAGCTTAGATCGGACAACAGGGGGCGGTAAAGAAAAACTGTTTTTT CASSLDRTTGGGKEKLFF
TRBJ1-1 TRBV12-3/TRBV12-4 - 12 - TGTGCCAGCACTTATATGAACACTGAAGCTTTCTTT CASTYMNTEAFF
TRBJ1-2 TRBV7-2 TRBD1 13 - TGTGCCAGCAGTGTCGACAGGGTGGGTGGCTACACCTTC CASSVDRVGGYTF
TRBJ2-2 TRBV4-1 TRBD2 14 - TGCGCCAGCAGCCAAGGGGAGGGCACCGGGGAGCTGTTTTTT CASSQGEGTGELFF
TRBJ1-2 TRBV4-3 TRBD1 15 - TGCGCCAGCAGCCAAGAGGGTAGGGGGCGAGTTGGCTACACCTTC CASSQEGRGRVGYTF